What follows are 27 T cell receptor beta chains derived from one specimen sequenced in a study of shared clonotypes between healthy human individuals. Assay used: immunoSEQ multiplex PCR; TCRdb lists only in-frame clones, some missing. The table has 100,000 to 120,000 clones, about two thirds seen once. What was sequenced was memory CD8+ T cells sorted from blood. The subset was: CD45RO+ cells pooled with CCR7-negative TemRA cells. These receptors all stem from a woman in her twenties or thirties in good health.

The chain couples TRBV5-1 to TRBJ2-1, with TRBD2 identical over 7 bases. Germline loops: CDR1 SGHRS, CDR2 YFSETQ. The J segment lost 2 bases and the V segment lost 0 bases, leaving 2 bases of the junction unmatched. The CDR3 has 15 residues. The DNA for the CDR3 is TGCGCCAGCAGCTTGGCTACTAGCGCCTACAATGAGCAGTTCTTC. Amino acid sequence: CASSLATSAYNEQFF. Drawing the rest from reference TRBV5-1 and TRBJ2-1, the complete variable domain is KAGVTQTPRYLIKTRGQQVTLSCSPISGHRSVSWYQQTPGQGLQFLFEYFSETQRNKGNFPGRFSGRQFSNSRSEMNVSTLELGDSALYLCASSLATSAYNEQFFGPGTRLTVL.

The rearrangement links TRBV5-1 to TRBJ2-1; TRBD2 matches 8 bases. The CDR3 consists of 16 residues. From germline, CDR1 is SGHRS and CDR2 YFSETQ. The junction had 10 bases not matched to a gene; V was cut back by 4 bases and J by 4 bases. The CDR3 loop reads CASSGHPGLGYNEQFF. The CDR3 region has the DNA TGCGCCAGCAGCGGGCACCCGGGACTAGGTTACAATGAGCAGTTCTTC.

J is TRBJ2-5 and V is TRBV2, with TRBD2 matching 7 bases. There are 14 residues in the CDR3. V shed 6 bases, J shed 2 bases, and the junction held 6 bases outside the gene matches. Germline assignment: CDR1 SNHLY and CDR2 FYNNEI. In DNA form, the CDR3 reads TGTGCCAGCAGCCAACTAGCGTTGCAAGAGACCCAGTACTTC. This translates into CASSQLALQETQYF.

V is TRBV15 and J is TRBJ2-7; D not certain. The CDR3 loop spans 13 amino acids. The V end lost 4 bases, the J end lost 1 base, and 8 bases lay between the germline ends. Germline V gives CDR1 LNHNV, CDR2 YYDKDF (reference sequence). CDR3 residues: CATSNGDSYEQYF. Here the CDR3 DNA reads TGTGCCACCAGCAATGGAGATTCCTACGAGCAGTACTTC.

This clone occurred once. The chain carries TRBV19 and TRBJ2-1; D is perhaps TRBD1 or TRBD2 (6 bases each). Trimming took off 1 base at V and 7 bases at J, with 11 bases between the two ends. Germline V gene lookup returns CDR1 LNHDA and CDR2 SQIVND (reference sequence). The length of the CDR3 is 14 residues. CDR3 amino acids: CASSIARGGNEQFF. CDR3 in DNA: TGTGCCAGTAGTATAGCCAGGGGAGGAAATGAGCAGTTCTTC. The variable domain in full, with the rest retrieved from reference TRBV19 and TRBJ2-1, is DGGITQSPKYLFRKEGQNVTLSCEQNLNHDAMYWYRQDPGQGLRLIYYSQIVNDFQKGDIAEGYSVSREKKESFPLTVTSAQKNPTAFYLCASSIARGGNEQFFGPGTRLTVL.

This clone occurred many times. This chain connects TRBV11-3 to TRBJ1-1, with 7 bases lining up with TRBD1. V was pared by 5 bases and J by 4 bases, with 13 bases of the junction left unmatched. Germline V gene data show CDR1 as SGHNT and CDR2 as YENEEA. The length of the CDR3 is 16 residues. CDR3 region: CASSTSEEGASTEAFF. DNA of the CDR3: TGTGCCAGCAGCACCTCTGAGGAGGGGGCGAGCACTGAAGCTTTCTTT.

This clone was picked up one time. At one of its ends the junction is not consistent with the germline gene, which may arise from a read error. The CDR3 protein is CASSEGGVSDRAF. CDR3 DNA sequence: TGTGCCAGCAGTGAAGGAGGGGTATCGGACAGGGCCTTC. This chain connects TRBV2 to TRBJ2-7; 8 nucleotides agree with TRBD1. This CDR3 region has 13 residues. Germline assignment: CDR1 SNHLY and CDR2 FYNNEI.

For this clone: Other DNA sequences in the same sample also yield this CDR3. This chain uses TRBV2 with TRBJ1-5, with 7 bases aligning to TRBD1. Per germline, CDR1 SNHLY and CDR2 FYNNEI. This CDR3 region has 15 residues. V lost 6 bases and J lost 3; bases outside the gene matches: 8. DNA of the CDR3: TGTGCCAGCAGCGAGGGGACAGCATCCAATCAGCCCCAGCATTTT. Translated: CASSEGTASNQPQHF.

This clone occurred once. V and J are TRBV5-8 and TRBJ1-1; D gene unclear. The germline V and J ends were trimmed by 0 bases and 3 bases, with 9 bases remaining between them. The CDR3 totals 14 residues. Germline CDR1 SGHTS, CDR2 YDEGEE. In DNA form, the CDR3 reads TGTGCCAGCAGCTTGGAGGTGGTGGACACTGAAGCTTTCTTT. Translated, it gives CASSLEVVDTEAFF.

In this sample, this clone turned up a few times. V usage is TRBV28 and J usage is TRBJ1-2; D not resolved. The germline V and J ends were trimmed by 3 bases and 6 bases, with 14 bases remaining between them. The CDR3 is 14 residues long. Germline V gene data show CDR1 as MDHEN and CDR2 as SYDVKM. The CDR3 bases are TGTGCCAGCAGTTTTTTCGGGCCACCTCATGGCTACACCTTC. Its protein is CASSFFGPPHGYTF.

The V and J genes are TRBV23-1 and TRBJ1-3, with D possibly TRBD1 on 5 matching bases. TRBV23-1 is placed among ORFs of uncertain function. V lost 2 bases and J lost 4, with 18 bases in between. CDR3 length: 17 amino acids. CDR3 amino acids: CASSQPLPQEEGNTIYF. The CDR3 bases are TGCGCCAGCAGTCAACCCCTCCCACAGGAGGAGGGAAACACCATATATTTT.

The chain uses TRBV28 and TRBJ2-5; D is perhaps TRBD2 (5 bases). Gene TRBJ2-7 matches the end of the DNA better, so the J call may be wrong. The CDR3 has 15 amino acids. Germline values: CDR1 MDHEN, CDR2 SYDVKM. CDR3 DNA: TGTGCCAGCAGCTCCCAGCGGCCTGCGGCCTACGAGCAGTACTTC. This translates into CASSSQRPAAYEQYF.

The CDR3 loop is CASSFNLFPNTEAFF. CDR3 nucleotides: TGTGCCAGCAGTTTTAATTTGTTTCCTAACACTGAAGCTTTCTTT. This chain uses TRBV9 with TRBJ1-1; no reliable D call. Trimming took 5 bases from V and 2 from J, leaving 16 bases between them. The CDR3 is made up of 15 amino acids. CDR1 is SGDLS and CDR2 is YYNGEE in the germline V gene.

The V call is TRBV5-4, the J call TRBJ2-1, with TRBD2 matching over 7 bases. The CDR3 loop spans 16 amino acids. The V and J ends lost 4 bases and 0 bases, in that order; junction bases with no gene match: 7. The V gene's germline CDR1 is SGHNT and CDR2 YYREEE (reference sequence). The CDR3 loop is CASSQERGSSYNEQFF. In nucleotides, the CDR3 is TGTGCCAGCAGCCAAGAGCGGGGAAGCTCCTACAATGAGCAGTTCTTC.

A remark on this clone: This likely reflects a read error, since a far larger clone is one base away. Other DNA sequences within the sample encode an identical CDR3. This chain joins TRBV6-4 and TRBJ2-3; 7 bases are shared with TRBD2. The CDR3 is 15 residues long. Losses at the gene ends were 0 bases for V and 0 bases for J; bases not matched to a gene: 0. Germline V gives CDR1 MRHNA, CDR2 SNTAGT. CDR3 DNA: TGTGCCAGCAGTGACTCAGCGGGAAGCACAGATACGCAGTATTTT. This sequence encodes CASSDSAGSTDTQYF.

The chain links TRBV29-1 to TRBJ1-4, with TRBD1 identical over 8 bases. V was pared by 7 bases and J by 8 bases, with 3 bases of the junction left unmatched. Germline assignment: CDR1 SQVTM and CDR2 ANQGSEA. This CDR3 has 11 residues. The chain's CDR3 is CSAGTGEKLFF. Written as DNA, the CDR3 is TGCAGCGCCGGGACAGGAGAAAAACTGTTTTTT.

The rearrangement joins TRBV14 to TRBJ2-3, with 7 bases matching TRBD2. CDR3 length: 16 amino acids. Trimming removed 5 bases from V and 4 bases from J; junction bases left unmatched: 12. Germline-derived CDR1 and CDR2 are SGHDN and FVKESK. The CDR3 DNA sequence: TGTGCCAGCAGCTATTCTAGCGGTCCCTGGGCAGATACGCAGTATTTT. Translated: CASSYSSGPWADTQYF.

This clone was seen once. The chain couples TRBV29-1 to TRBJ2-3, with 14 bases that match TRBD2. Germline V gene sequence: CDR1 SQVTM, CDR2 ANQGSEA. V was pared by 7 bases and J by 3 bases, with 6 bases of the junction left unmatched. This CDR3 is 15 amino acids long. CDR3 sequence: CSGGTSGSVTDTQYF. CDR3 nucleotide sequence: TGCAGCGGCGGGACTAGCGGGAGTGTAACAGATACGCAGTATTTT.

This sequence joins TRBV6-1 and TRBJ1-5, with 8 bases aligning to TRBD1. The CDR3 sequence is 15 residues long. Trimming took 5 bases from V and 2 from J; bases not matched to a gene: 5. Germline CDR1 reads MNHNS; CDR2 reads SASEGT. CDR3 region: CASSLQGEGNQPQHF. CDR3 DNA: TGTGCCAGCAGTTTACAGGGGGAGGGCAATCAGCCCCAGCATTTT.

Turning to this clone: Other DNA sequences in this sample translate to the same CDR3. The CDR3 here is CASSLLAGDYEQYF. The CDR3 DNA follows: TGTGCCAGCAGCTTACTAGCGGGGGACTACGAGCAGTACTTC. The chain uses TRBV7-8 and TRBJ2-7; TRBD2 matches 10 bases. The length of the CDR3 is 14 residues. Germline loops: CDR1 SGHVS, CDR2 FQNEAQ. V was clipped by 2 bases and J by 3 bases; unmatched bases: 1.

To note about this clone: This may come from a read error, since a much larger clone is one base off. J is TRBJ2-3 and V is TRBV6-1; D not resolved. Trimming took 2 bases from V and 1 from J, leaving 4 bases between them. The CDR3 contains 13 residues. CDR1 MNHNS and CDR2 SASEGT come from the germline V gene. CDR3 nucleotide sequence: TGTGCCAGCAGTGAATGGGGCACAGATACGCAGTATTTT. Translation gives CASSEWGTDTQYF.

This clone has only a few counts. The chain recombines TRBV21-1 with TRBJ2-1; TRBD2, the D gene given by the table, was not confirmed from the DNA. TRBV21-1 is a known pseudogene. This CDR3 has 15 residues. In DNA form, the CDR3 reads TGTGCCAGCAACTGGAAAGCGGGAGGTTTTAATGAGCAGTTCTTC. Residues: CASNWKAGGFNEQFF.

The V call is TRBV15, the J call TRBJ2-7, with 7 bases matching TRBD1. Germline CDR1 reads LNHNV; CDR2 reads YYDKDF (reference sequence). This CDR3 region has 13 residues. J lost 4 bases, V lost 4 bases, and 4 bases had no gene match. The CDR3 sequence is CATSIGTAYEQYF. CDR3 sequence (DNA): TGTGCCACCAGCATAGGGACAGCTTACGAGCAGTACTTC.

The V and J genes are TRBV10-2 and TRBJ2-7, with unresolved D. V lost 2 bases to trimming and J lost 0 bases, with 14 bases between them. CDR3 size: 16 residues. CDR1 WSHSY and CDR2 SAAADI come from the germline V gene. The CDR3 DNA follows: TGCGCCAGCAGTGAGAGCCGAGACACCAGCTCCTACGAGCAGTACTTC. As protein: CASSESRDTSSYEQYF.

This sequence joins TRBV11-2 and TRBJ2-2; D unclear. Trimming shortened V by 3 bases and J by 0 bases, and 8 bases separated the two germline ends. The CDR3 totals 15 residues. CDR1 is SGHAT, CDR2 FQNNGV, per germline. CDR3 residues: CASSLDSSNTGELFF. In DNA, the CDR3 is TGTGCCAGCAGCTTGGATAGCTCGAACACCGGGGAGCTGTTTTTT.

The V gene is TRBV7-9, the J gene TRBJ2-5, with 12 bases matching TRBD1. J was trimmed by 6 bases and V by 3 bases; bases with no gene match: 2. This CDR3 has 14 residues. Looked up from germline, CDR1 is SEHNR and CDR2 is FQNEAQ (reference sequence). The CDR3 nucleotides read TGTGCCAGCAGCTTGGGACAGGGGGCGAAGACCCAGTACTTC. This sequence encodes CASSLGQGAKTQYF.

CDR3 in DNA: TGCGCCAGCAGCTTGGAAGCAGGGGGCCTTACCTCCTACAATGAGCAGTTCTTC. Protein: CASSLEAGGLTSYNEQFF. This chain uses TRBV5-1 with TRBJ2-1, with TRBD1 identical over 8 bases. V gave up 0 bases and J gave up 0 bases; unmatched junction bases: 8. Germline V gene lookup returns CDR1 SGHRS and CDR2 YFSETQ. The CDR3 is 18 residues long.